These 16 T cell receptor beta chains were all obtained from the same sample, sequenced in a study of T cell changes during pregnancy in multiple sclerosis. Assay: immunoSEQ multiplex PCR; the TCRdb copy retains only in-frame clones and omits some. Of fewer than 150,000 clones listed, roughly 97% are singletons. Specimen: peripheral blood, collected after pregnancy. The origin of the receptors is a female donor with multiple sclerosis, enrolled in a pregnancy study.

V usage is TRBV28 and J usage is TRBJ1-2; no reliable D call. Trimming left V 2 bases short and J 1 base short, with 8 bases between. CDR3 length: 14 amino acids. Germline loops: CDR1 MDHEN, CDR2 SYDVKM. The CDR3 spells CASSLEYSNYGYTF. The CDR3 DNA follows: TGTGCCAGCAGTTTAGAATACAGTAACTATGGCTACACCTTC.

V is TRBV6-5 and J is TRBJ1-1; D unresolved. Germline CDR1 MNHEY, CDR2 SVGAGI. V lost 4 bases to trimming and J lost 1 base, with 4 bases between them. The CDR3 spans 12 residues. The CDR3 coding sequence is TGTGCCAGCAGTTCACAGAACACTGAAGCTTTCTTT. Residues: CASSSQNTEAFF.

The chain combines TRBV28 with TRBJ1-2; D is undetermined. The CDR3 covers 14 residues. The V gene's germline CDR1 is MDHEN and CDR2 SYDVKM. V shed 5 bases and J shed 4 bases, with 14 bases lying between them. The CDR3 spells CASSQVLNTYGYTF. CDR3 in DNA: TGTGCCAGCAGTCAGGTTTTAAATACCTATGGCTACACCTTC.

The chain is built from TRBV15 and TRBJ1-5; D is unresolved. CDR1 and CDR2 from the germline V gene are LNHNV and YYDKDF (reference sequence). V dropped 0 bases and J dropped 4 bases, with 10 bases sitting between them. This CDR3 comprises 15 residues. The CDR3 protein is CATSRDFTPNQPQHF. The CDR3 bases are TGTGCCACCAGCAGAGATTTCACACCGAATCAGCCCCAGCATTTT.

The rearrangement links TRBV6-5 to TRBJ2-7; D is undetermined. V dropped 0 bases and J dropped 2 bases, with 8 bases sitting between them. The CDR3 sequence is 14 residues long. From germline, CDR1 is MNHEY and CDR2 SVGAGI. CDR3 sequence (DNA): TGTGCCAGCAGTTACTCTCTGGAGACCTACGAGCAGTACTTC. It translates to CASSYSLETYEQYF.

The J gene is TRBJ2-7, the V gene TRBV5-1; 10 bases map to TRBD2. Germline lookup yields CDR1 SGHRS and CDR2 YFSETQ. V gave up 4 bases and J gave up 3 bases; unmatched junction bases: 7. The CDR3 has 15 amino acids. Written as DNA, the CDR3 is TGCGCCAGCAGCCGAACTAGCGGGGCCATCTACGAGCAGTACTTC. As protein: CASSRTSGAIYEQYF.

This chain uses TRBV19 with TRBJ2-1, with D perhaps TRBD2 (5 bases). Per germline, CDR1 LNHDA and CDR2 SQIVND (reference sequence). The CDR3 length is 13 residues. Deletions cut 0 bases from V and 8 bases from J, with 8 bases between. CDR3 loop: CASSIDRGDEQFF. CDR3 sequence (DNA): TGTGCCAGTAGTATAGATCGGGGAGATGAGCAGTTCTTC. Full variable domain (missing parts from reference TRBV19 and TRBJ2-1): DGGITQSPKYLFRKEGQNVTLSCEQNLNHDAMYWYRQDPGQGLRLIYYSQIVNDFQKGDIAEGYSVSREKKESFPLTVTSAQKNPTAFYLCASSIDRGDEQFFGPGTRLTVL.

The V and J genes are TRBV5-4 and TRBJ1-1; tentatively, D is TRBD1 (6 bases). Trimming took off 0 bases at V and 4 bases at J, with 19 bases between the two ends. Germline lookup yields CDR1 SGHNT and CDR2 YYREEE (reference sequence). The CDR3 loop spans 17 amino acids. CDR3 in DNA: TGTGCCAGCAGCTTGGCCTCCGGGGGGCGGACGGGCACTGAAGCTTTCTTT. Translation gives CASSLASGGRTGTEAFF.

The chain employs TRBV27 and TRBJ2-3, with 7 bases fitting TRBD2. Germline lookup yields CDR1 MNHEY and CDR2 SMNVEV (reference sequence). J was trimmed by 2 bases and V by 4 bases; bases with no gene match: 9. This CDR3 has 16 amino acids. The CDR3 reads CASSSPSSGATDTQYF. The CDR3, as DNA: TGTGCCAGCAGTTCCCCATCTAGCGGAGCCACAGATACGCAGTATTTT.

CDR3: CATEQGKNTEAFF. Here the CDR3 DNA reads TGTGCCACGGAACAGGGTAAGAACACTGAAGCTTTCTTT. The rearrangement joins TRBV10-3 to TRBJ1-1, with D perhaps matching TRBD1 (6 bases). Germline V gene sequence: CDR1 ENHRY, CDR2 SYGVKD. The CDR3 has 13 amino acids. Trimming shortened V by 10 bases and J by 1 base, and 13 bases separated the two germline ends.

This sequence joins TRBV27 and TRBJ2-7, with 7 bases that match TRBD1. Trimming took 11 bases from V and 4 from J; bases not matched to a gene: 8. The germline V gene has CDR1 MNHEY and CDR2 SMNVEV (reference sequence). The CDR3 length is 12 residues. CDR3 DNA sequence: TGTGCCTCTCAGACAGGGTTATACGAGCAGTACTTC. Protein: CASQTGLYEQYF.

V gene TRBV5-4 combines with J gene TRBJ2-7, with TRBD2 identical over 7 bases. The CDR3 has 17 amino acids. Germline-derived CDR1 and CDR2 are SGHNT and YYREEE (reference sequence). Trimming removed 0 bases from V and 7 bases from J; junction bases left unmatched: 16. CDR3 sequence: CASSLASRGGGPKEQYF. CDR3 nucleotide sequence: TGTGCCAGCAGCTTGGCCTCTCGCGGGGGAGGGCCGAAGGAGCAGTACTTC.

The chain carries TRBV28 and TRBJ2-7; D is perhaps TRBD1 (5 bases). CDR3 length: 14 residues. Germline CDR1 is MDHEN and CDR2 is SYDVKM. The ends were cut back, 3 bases at V and 2 bases at J, with 11 bases in the middle. The CDR3 reads CASSFLIGAYEQYF. CDR3 bases: TGTGCCAGCAGTTTCTTGATAGGGGCCTACGAGCAGTACTTC.

This clone was counted once. The germline gene is not matched at one end of the junction; a read error may be the cause. This chain joins TRBV28 and TRBJ1-1; D is uncertain. This CDR3 is 12 amino acids long. CDR1 and CDR2 from the germline V gene are MDHEN and SYDVKM. The CDR3 DNA reads TGTGCCAGCGGTTTACAGAACACTGAAGCTTTCTTT. It specifies CASGLQNTEAFF.

On this clone: One junction end does not reproduce the germline sequence, and a read error may be involved. The gene calls are TRBV7-7 and TRBJ2-5; TRBD1 matches 10 bases. The CDR3 has 15 residues. In germline, CDR1 is SSHAT, CDR2 FNYEAQ (reference sequence). The CDR3 nucleotides read TGTGCTAGCAGCTCCGGGACAGGGGCAGGAGAGACCCAGTACTTC. As protein: CASSSGTGAGETQYF.

V and J are TRBV7-2 and TRBJ2-7; a weak D match, TRBD2 (5 bases). V was trimmed by 5 bases and J by 0 bases, leaving 23 bases between them. The germline V gene has CDR1 SGHTA and CDR2 FQGNSA. CDR3 length equals 18 residues. CDR3 nucleotide sequence: TGTGCCAGCAGCCCTTCGGCCGTGGCTAGCCGGCGCTCCTACGAGCAGTACTTC. Translation: CASSPSAVASRRSYEQYF.